This T cell receptor beta chain was found in a study of T cell changes during pregnancy in multiple sclerosis. This table comes from immunoSEQ multiplex PCR, and its TCRdb copy is limited to in-frame clones, with some not included. The table lists about 59,000 clones, nearly 95% of them singletons. From germline, CDR1 is SNHLY and CDR2 FYNNEI. This CDR3 region has 17 residues. Unmatched junction bases numbered 11, after V lost 2 bases and J lost 4 bases. This specimen consisted of CD8+ T cells from peripheral blood mononuclear cells, obtained in the third trimester of pregnancy. The sequence was collected from a female donor with multiple sclerosis, enrolled in a pregnancy study. This chain uses TRBV2 with TRBJ2-1, with 7 bases aligning to TRBD1. CDR3 DNA: TGTGCCAGCAGTGAATTGAGGGGGCAGAGCAGATACAATGAGCAGTTCTTC. Protein sequence: CASSELRGQSRYNEQFF.